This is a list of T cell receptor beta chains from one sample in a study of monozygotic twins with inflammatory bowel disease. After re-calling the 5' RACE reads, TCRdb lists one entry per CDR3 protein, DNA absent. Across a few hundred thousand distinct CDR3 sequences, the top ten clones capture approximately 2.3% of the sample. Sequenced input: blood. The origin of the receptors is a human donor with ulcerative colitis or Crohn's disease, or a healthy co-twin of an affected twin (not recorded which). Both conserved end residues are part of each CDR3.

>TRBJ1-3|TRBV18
CASSPRTELSGNTIYF
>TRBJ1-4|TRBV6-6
CASSSLSEKLFF
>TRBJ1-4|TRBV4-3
CASSQDGGKLFF
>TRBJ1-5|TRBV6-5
CASSYAAANQPQHF
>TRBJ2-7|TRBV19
CASSIPGLYEQYF
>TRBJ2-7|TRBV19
CATAGDRGLGEQYF
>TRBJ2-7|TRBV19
CASGSSYEQYF
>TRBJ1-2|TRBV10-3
CAISELTTGHGGYTF
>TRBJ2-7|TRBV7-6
CASSLVSSGSHGTYEQYF
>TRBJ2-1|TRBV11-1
CASSFVRTSGGHSNEQFF
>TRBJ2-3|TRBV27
CASSLSLGTFSTDTQYF
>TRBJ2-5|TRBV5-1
CASSSDPGGTQYF
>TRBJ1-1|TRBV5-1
CASSLGTGQVYPNPEAFF
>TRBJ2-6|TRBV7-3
CASSFEPSGANVLTF
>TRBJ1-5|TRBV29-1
CSVSSETSNQPQHF
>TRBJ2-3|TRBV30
CAWNPLGLTDTQYF
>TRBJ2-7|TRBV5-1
CASRETLGGEQYF
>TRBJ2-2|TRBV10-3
CAIKTGTSENTGELFF
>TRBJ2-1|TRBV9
CASSVSGRRGANEQFF
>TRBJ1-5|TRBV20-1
CSAQPRGGRVNQPQHF
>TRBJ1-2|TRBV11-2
CASSFSRDVNYGYTF
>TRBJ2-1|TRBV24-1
CATSAFTNNEQFF
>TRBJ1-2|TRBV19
CASSNTGVRGYTF
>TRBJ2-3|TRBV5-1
CASSLGRDLTDTQYF
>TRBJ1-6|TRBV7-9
CASSPDEGAGSPLHF
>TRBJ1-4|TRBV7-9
CASTRGRTNEKLFF
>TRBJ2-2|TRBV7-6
CASSSAPEDLTGELFF
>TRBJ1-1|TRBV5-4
CASSLGRTIGTEAFF
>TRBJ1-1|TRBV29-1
CSVGFWQGDSTEAFF
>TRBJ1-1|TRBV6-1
CASSEILGTEAFF
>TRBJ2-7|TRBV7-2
CASTRERASGDEQYF
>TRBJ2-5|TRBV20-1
CSGTGTAQETQYF
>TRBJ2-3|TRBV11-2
CASSLTSGGRDTQYF
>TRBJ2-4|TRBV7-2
CASRQGQGPHHF
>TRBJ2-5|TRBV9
CASSPTDLGVGTQYF
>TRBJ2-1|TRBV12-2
CASRSLGEGTDNEQFF
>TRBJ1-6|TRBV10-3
CAISESDRVNSPLHF
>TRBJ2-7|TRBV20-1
CSARVARRGAHSYEQYF
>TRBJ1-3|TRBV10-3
CAINGGNTIYF
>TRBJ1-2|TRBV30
CAWSVGTGAYGYTF
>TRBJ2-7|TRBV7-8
CASSLVPSGKRRPYEQYF